This T cell receptor (beta chain) is drawn from a study of blood T cell repertoires in COVID-19. Germline values: CDR1 LNHDA, CDR2 SQIVND (reference sequence). V lost 8 bases to trimming and J lost 0 bases, with 10 bases between them. CDR3 size: 13 residues. Some clones are missing from TCRdb's copy, which holds only in-frame ones; the method was immunoSEQ multiplex PCR. Of 120,000 to 150,000 clones in the sample, around 85% were seen once. This TCR was sampled from a woman in her sixties with COVID-19, enrolled during active disease. The rearrangement joins TRBV19 to TRBJ1-1, with no clear D. Sequences were obtained from peripheral blood. CDR3 coding DNA: TGTGCCAGTCGACTATCGGTGAACACTGAAGCTTTCTTT. Translation: CASRLSVNTEAFF. The full variable domain, completed using reference TRBV19 and TRBJ1-1, is DGGITQSPKYLFRKEGQNVTLSCEQNLNHDAMYWYRQDPGQGLRLIYYSQIVNDFQKGDIAEGYSVSREKKESFPLTVTSAQKNPTAFYLCASRLSVNTEAFFGQGTRLTVV.